These 15 T cell receptor beta chains were all obtained from the same sample, sequenced in a study of control samples from healthy donors and cancer patients. Assay used: immunoSEQ multiplex PCR; TCRdb lists only in-frame clones, some missing. The sample has fewer than 120,000 clones, more than 75% seen once. Input material: PBMCs. The source of these receptors is a woman aged 55-75 years with lung cancer.

The chain couples TRBV11-3 to TRBJ2-5, with a weak D call TRBD2 (6 bases). V was clipped by 7 bases and J by 4 bases, with 10 bases between them. This CDR3 contains 12 residues. The V gene's germline CDR1 is SGHNT and CDR2 YENEEA. The CDR3 sequence: CASNKGGETQYF. CDR3 in DNA: TGTGCCAGCAATAAGGGAGGAGAGACCCAGTACTTC. The full variable domain, its missing parts supplied by reference TRBV11-3 and TRBJ2-5, is EAGVVQSPRYKIIEKKQPVAFWCNPISGHNTLYWYLQNLGQGPELLIRYENEEAVDDSQLPKDRFSAERLKGVDSTLKIQPAELGDSAVYLCASNKGGETQYFGPGTRLLVL.

This chain connects TRBV13 to TRBJ1-1; D not certain. The V end lost 2 bases, the J end lost 11 bases, and 6 bases lay between the germline ends. Germline CDR1 PRHDT, CDR2 FYEKMQ (reference sequence). This CDR3 comprises 10 residues. The chain's CDR3 is CASSLSNAFF. CDR3 DNA: TGTGCCAGCAGCTTATCTAACGCTTTCTTT.

Regarding this clone: A read error may account for a junction end that differs from germline. The genes are TRBV11-3 and TRBJ2-7, with D possibly matching TRBD2 (6 bases). CDR3 length equals 12 residues. Germline V CDR1 and CDR2: SGHNT, YENEEA. The CDR3 here is CASSLTGGSQDF. In DNA form, the CDR3 reads TGTGCCAGCAGCTTAACTGGGGGGAGTCAAGACTTC.

This chain joins TRBV5-1 and TRBJ1-6; D perhaps matches TRBD1 (5 bases). This CDR3 contains 16 residues. The V end was cut by 4 bases, the J end by 5 bases, with 16 bases between. The germline gives CDR1 SGHRS, CDR2 YFSETQ. This CDR3 is CASSTWDGSDNSPLHF. The CDR3 DNA follows: TGCGCCAGCAGCACATGGGACGGGAGTGATAATTCACCCCTCCACTTT.

The CDR3 bases are TGTGCCAGCAGCTTAGCGACCGGGACAGGCAATCAGCCCCAGCATTTT. Translated: CASSLATGTGNQPQHF. The chain carries TRBV7-2 and TRBJ1-5; 7 bases map to TRBD1. This CDR3 contains 16 residues. The junction had 4 bases not matched to a gene; V was cut back by 0 bases and J by 2 bases. Germline V gene sequence: CDR1 SGHTA, CDR2 FQGNSA.

The chain recombines TRBV2 with TRBJ1-1, with a weak D call TRBD1 (5 bases). CDR1 and CDR2 (germline): SNHLY, FYNNEI. Trimming left V 8 bases short and J 0 bases short, with 13 bases between. The CDR3 is made up of 14 amino acids. The CDR3 DNA is TGTGCCAGCCGGCGGTCAGGGCTGAACACTGAAGCTTTCTTT. Encoded protein: CASRRSGLNTEAFF.

The rearrangement joins TRBV2 to TRBJ2-1; 8 nucleotides align to TRBD2. The V gene's germline CDR1 is SNHLY and CDR2 FYNNEI. J lost 5 bases, V lost 2 bases, and 8 bases had no gene match. The CDR3 has 16 residues. For the CDR3, the DNA is TGTGCCAGCAGTGAATTCACTAGCGGCCTTAACAATGAGCAGTTCTTC. Protein product: CASSEFTSGLNNEQFF.

The genes are TRBV10-1 and TRBJ2-5; TRBD1 aligns across 9 bases. Unmatched junction bases numbered 8, after V lost 4 bases and J lost 5 bases. Germline V lookup: CDR1 WNHNN, CDR2 SYGVQD (reference sequence). The CDR3 is 15 residues long. The CDR3 loop is CASSATGGQGETQYF. DNA of the CDR3: TGCGCCAGCAGTGCCACAGGGGGCCAGGGGGAGACCCAGTACTTC.

The chain joins TRBV5-1 to TRBJ2-1; possibly TRBD1 for D (6 bases). CDR3 length: 15 amino acids. V dropped 6 bases and J dropped 3 bases, with 16 bases sitting between them. The germline V gene encodes CDR1 SGHRS and CDR2 YFSETQ. CDR3 DNA: TGCGCCAGCACCCGAGGGGGTCAAAACTACAATGAGCAGTTCTTC. Translated: CASTRGGQNYNEQFF.

The count of this clone is one. CDR3 region: CASSLAGGGNYGYTF. The DNA for the CDR3 is TGTGCCAGCAGCTTAGCAGGGGGCGGTAACTATGGCTACACCTTC. The chain couples TRBV7-2 to TRBJ1-2, with 7 bases lining up with TRBD1. V shed 0 bases, J shed 1 base, and the junction held 2 bases outside the gene matches. CDR3 length equals 15 residues. CDR1 is SGHTA, CDR2 FQGNSA, per germline.

The gene calls are TRBV29-1 and TRBJ2-3; no reliable D call. The CDR3 is 15 amino acids. Trimming took off 6 bases at V and 3 bases at J, with 19 bases between the two ends. Germline assignment: CDR1 SQVTM and CDR2 ANQGSEA. The CDR3 protein is CSVSVAADETDTQYF. Written as DNA, the CDR3 is TGCAGCGTGTCCGTGGCGGCTGACGAGACAGATACGCAGTATTTT.

The count of this clone is one. The CDR3 reads CASSQGQGKQETQYF. CDR3 DNA sequence: TGCGCCAGCAGTCAAGGACAGGGGAAGCAAGAGACCCAGTACTTC. The V and J genes are TRBV23-1 and TRBJ2-5, with TRBD1 matching over 9 bases. TRBV23-1 is noted as an ORF with a role that remains uncertain. This CDR3 is 15 amino acids long. Losses at the gene ends were 2 bases for V and 2 bases for J; bases not matched to a gene: 3.

This clone was detected only once. CDR3 loop: CASSVGQGASSNQPQHF. The DNA for the CDR3 is TGTGCCAGCAGCGTTGGACAGGGGGCGAGTAGCAATCAGCCCCAGCATTTT. The chain joins TRBV9 to TRBJ1-5; 11 positions match TRBD1. Germline V gene lookup returns CDR1 SGDLS and CDR2 YYNGEE. This CDR3 contains 17 residues. V gave up 2 bases and J gave up 0 bases; unmatched junction bases: 4. Full variable domain (outside the CDR3, taken from reference TRBV9 and TRBJ1-5): DSGVTQTPKHLITATGQRVTLRCSPRSGDLSVYWYQQSLDQGLQFLIQYYNGEERAKGNILERFSAQQFPDLHSELNLSSLELGDSALYFCASSVGQGASSNQPQHFGDGTRLSIL.

This chain uses TRBV7-3 with TRBJ2-2; TRBD2 matches at 13 bases. CDR3 length: 16 amino acids. The trim removed 5 bases at V and 8 bases at J, leaving 8 bases unmatched. The germline CDR1 and CDR2 sequences are SGHTA and FQGTGA. The CDR3 loop reads CASSRYGTSGMGELFF. In DNA, the CDR3 is TGTGCCAGCAGCCGTTACGGGACTAGCGGGATGGGGGAGCTGTTTTTT.

Note on this clone: Mismatch with germline at one junction end may stem from a read error. This chain connects TRBV7-7 to TRBJ2-1, with a weak D call TRBD2 (6 bases). Germline loops: CDR1 SSHAT, CDR2 FNYEAQ (reference sequence). The CDR3 extends over 15 amino acids. The CDR3 DNA is TGTGCTAGCAGCCCGGACTACAGCTCCTACAATGAGCAGTTCTTC. Translating gives CASSPDYSSYNEQFF.